Each of the 30 T cell receptor beta chains below was sequenced from the same sample in a study of CD8+ T cells in alopecia areata. As the sequencing template, cDNA was produced by extracting RNA and reverse transcribing it. Sequencing used immunoSEQ multiplex PCR; TCRdb keeps in-frame clones, though not all of them. The sample lists 150,000 to 200,000 clones, 50% to 70% occurring once. Treatment here: oral pan-JAK inhibitor, 5-10 mg twice daily. The sequencing used CD4+ T cells sorted from blood, collected at week 4, from a patient treated with tofacitinib. These receptors were taken from a human donor with alopecia areata.

CDR3 in DNA: TGCGCCAGCAGCCGGACAGACCAAGAGACCCAGTACTTC. It translates to CASSRTDQETQYF. The rearrangement joins TRBV5-1 to TRBJ2-5; D perhaps matches TRBD1 (6 bases). V was pared by 4 bases and J by 0 bases, with 7 bases between. The CDR3 has 13 residues. In germline, CDR1 is SGHRS, CDR2 YFSETQ.

The chain has TRBV4-2 and TRBJ2-7; D gene uncertain. Between the trimmed V and J ends, which lost 1 base and 3 bases, there was a span of 16 bases. The germline CDR1 and CDR2 sequences are LGHNA and YNFKEQ. The CDR3 covers 16 residues. The CDR3 coding sequence is TGTGCCAGCAGCCAAGGGTCTGGTGGAGCCCGCTACGAGCAGTACTTC. This gives the protein CASSQGSGGARYEQYF.

The chain uses TRBV19 and TRBJ2-6; D is uncertain. Trimming removed 3 bases from V and 4 bases from J, with 4 bases in between. CDR1 and CDR2 from the germline V gene are LNHDA and SQIVND (reference sequence). This CDR3 contains 13 residues. CDR3 coding DNA: TGTGCCAGTAGTATCCAGGGGGCCAACGTCCTGACTTTC. Translating it yields CASSIQGANVLTF.

This clone was detected only a few times. This rearrangement joins TRBV30 to TRBJ1-5; 8 bases fit TRBD1. The length of the CDR3 is 15 residues. Germline CDR1 and CDR2: GTSNPN and SVGIG (reference sequence). V gave up 1 base and J gave up 5 bases; unmatched junction bases: 7. In DNA form, the CDR3 reads TGTGCCTGGAGTGCCGGGACAGGTGGTGATCAGCCCCAGCATTTT. Its protein product is CAWSAGTGGDQPQHF. Using reference TRBV30 and TRBJ1-5 for the parts outside the CDR3, the full variable domain is SQTIHQWPATLVQPVGSPLSLECTVEGTSNPNLYWYRQAAGRGLQLLFYSVGIGQISSEVPQNLSASRPQDRQFILSSKKLLLSDSGFYLCAWSAGTGGDQPQHFGDGTRLSIL.

This chain links TRBV30 with TRBJ1-1; 7 bases match TRBD1. The CDR3 is made up of 17 amino acids. V was pared by 1 base and J by 1 base, with 12 bases of the junction left unmatched. From germline, CDR1 is GTSNPN and CDR2 SVGIG (reference sequence). The DNA for the CDR3 is TGTGCCTGGAGTGCAAAGGGGACAGCTCTAAGGAACACTGAAGCTTTCTTT. Its translation is CAWSAKGTALRNTEAFF.

The rearrangement uses TRBV4-1 and TRBJ1-5, with a tentative D call TRBD1 (5 bases). Trimming cost V 3 bases and J 5 bases, with 17 bases left between them. From germline, CDR1 is MGHRA and CDR2 YSYEKL. This CDR3 contains 16 residues. The CDR3 DNA follows: TGCGCCAGCAGCCACCCCGGGGGGGAAGTTTATCAGCCCCAGCATTTT. This encodes CASSHPGGEVYQPQHF.

This clone was found once. V usage is TRBV11-3 and J usage is TRBJ2-7; 7 nucleotides line up with TRBD1. Germline CDR1 is SGHNT and CDR2 is YENEEA. V dropped 1 base and J dropped 0; count of bases not matched to a gene: 3. The CDR3 spans 15 residues. The CDR3 nucleotides are TGTGCCAGCAGCTTAGGCTCAGGGGGCTCCTACGAGCAGTACTTC. Translated, it gives CASSLGSGGSYEQYF.

This clone was seen only once. This chain connects TRBV7-3 to TRBJ1-1, with D hard to call. Trimming pared 4 bases from V and 0 bases from J, leaving 9 bases between. The CDR3 covers 14 residues. Germline V gene lookup returns CDR1 SGHTA and CDR2 FQGTGA. The CDR3 here is CASSSSGLNTEAFF. The CDR3 DNA follows: TGTGCCAGCAGCTCATCAGGACTGAACACTGAAGCTTTCTTT.

V usage is TRBV14 and J usage is TRBJ2-1; D is uncertain. The germline CDR1 and CDR2 sequences are SGHDN and FVKESK. This CDR3 contains 17 residues. Trimming pared 4 bases from V and 0 bases from J, leaving 16 bases between. The CDR3 nucleotides are TGTGCCAGCAGCCCGCCGGCCGGCGCCCGCTCCTACAATGAGCAGTTCTTC. Protein: CASSPPAGARSYNEQFF.

The rearrangement links TRBV29-1 to TRBJ1-5; TRBD1 matches at 7 bases. J gave up 3 bases and V 7 bases, and 6 bases lay outside the gene matches. The CDR3 has 13 residues. CDR1 is SQVTM and CDR2 is ANQGSEA in the germline V gene. The CDR3 is CSAVTGINQPQHF. The CDR3 region has the DNA TGCAGCGCCGTGACAGGGATCAATCAGCCCCAGCATTTT.

The table lists this clone with a few counts. The rearrangement uses TRBV2 and TRBJ1-1; no clear D. CDR1 SNHLY and CDR2 FYNNEI come from the germline V gene. The CDR3 is 14 residues long. The ends were cut back, 1 base at V and 2 bases at J, with 8 bases in the middle. In DNA, the CDR3 is TGTGCCAGCAGTGAAGACAGCTACAACACTGAAGCTTTCTTT. This translates into CASSEDSYNTEAFF.

V usage is TRBV30 and J usage is TRBJ1-6; TRBD1 might be the D (5 bases). The CDR3 runs 15 residues. The V end was cut by 6 bases, the J end by 0 bases, with 12 bases between. The germline CDR1 and CDR2 sequences are GTSNPN and SVGIG (reference sequence). CDR3 region: CACRDGSSYNSPLHF. The CDR3 bases are TGTGCCTGCCGGGACGGCAGCTCCTATAATTCACCCCTCCACTTT.

The chain recombines TRBV29-1 with TRBJ2-2; D gene unclear. CDR1 is SQVTM, CDR2 ANQGSEA, per germline. V lost 4 bases and J lost 0, with 6 bases in between. The length of the CDR3 is 13 residues. The CDR3 DNA reads TGCAGCGTTGCGTTGACGAACACCGGGGAGCTGTTTTTT. Its translation: CSVALTNTGELFF.

J is TRBJ2-7 and V is TRBV5-1, with 8 bases matching TRBD2. The germline V gene encodes CDR1 SGHRS and CDR2 YFSETQ. V lost 6 bases, J lost 3 bases, and 11 bases stayed unmatched. The CDR3 extends over 15 amino acids. DNA for the CDR3: TGCGCCAGCACCATCGATACTAGCGGATACTACGAGCAGTACTTC. Its translation is CASTIDTSGYYEQYF.

This clone was observed many times. The gene calls are TRBV27 and TRBJ1-6; 8 bases fit TRBD1. The CDR3 covers 15 residues. CDR1 and CDR2 (germline): MNHEY, SMNVEV (reference sequence). The V segment lost 3 bases and the J segment 10 bases; nucleotides outside the gene matches: 8. The CDR3 sequence is CASSFRDRRTSPLHF. CDR3 coding DNA: TGTGCCAGCAGTTTTCGGGACAGGAGGACCTCACCCCTCCACTTT.

The chain combines TRBV29-1 with TRBJ2-5; either TRBD1 or TRBD2 may fit D (5 bases each). The CDR3 has 14 residues. Germline CDR1 and CDR2: SQVTM and ANQGSEA. V lost 1 base and J 2 bases, leaving 11 bases between the germline ends. The CDR3 loop is CSVEGGSFQETQYF. For the CDR3, the DNA is TGCAGCGTTGAAGGGGGGTCTTTTCAAGAGACCCAGTACTTC.

This clone was counted a single time. Other DNA sequences within the sample encode an identical CDR3. This chain joins TRBV29-1 and TRBJ2-5; no clear D. V was shortened by 3 bases and J by 2 bases, with 7 bases between the two germline ends. The CDR3 runs to 12 residues. The germline V gene has CDR1 SQVTM and CDR2 ANQGSEA. The CDR3 nucleotides read TGCAGCGTTGATGTGGGGCAAGAGACCCAGTACTTC. Translated: CSVDVGQETQYF.

The V gene is TRBV19, the J gene TRBJ1-2; D unclear. CDR1 and CDR2 from the germline V gene are LNHDA and SQIVND (reference sequence). V was cut by 5 bases and J by 8 bases, with 21 bases left in between. This CDR3 is built from 15 residues. The CDR3: CASSHVGRSLYGYTF. CDR3 nucleotides: TGTGCCAGTAGTCACGTCGGCAGGTCTCTCTACGGCTACACCTTC. The variable domain in full, with the rest retrieved from reference TRBV19 and TRBJ1-2, is DGGITQSPKYLFRKEGQNVTLSCEQNLNHDAMYWYRQDPGQGLRLIYYSQIVNDFQKGDIAEGYSVSREKKESFPLTVTSAQKNPTAFYLCASSHVGRSLYGYTFGSGTRLTVV.

The rearrangement links TRBV6-5 to TRBJ1-2, with D possibly being TRBD1 (6 bases). The CDR3 is made up of 15 amino acids. Looked up from germline, CDR1 is MNHEY and CDR2 is SVGAGI. The V end was cut by 4 bases, the J end by 0 bases, with 12 bases between. The CDR3 reads CASSSLTGPNYGYTF. The CDR3 DNA follows: TGTGCCAGCAGTTCGCTGACAGGACCTAACTATGGCTACACCTTC.

In this sample, this clone turned up a few times. This sequence joins TRBV5-1 and TRBJ2-6; no clear D gene. V gave up 3 bases and J gave up 3 bases, with 10 bases separating them. The CDR3 runs to 15 residues. Germline CDR1 and CDR2: SGHRS and YFSETQ. Here the CDR3 reads CASSSAVVGANVLTF. CDR3 DNA sequence: TGCGCCAGCAGCTCCGCCGTCGTTGGGGCCAACGTCCTGACTTTC.

This clone appeared a few times. The chain's CDR3 is CASSLYMANYGYTF. DNA for the CDR3: TGCGCCAGCAGTCTTTACATGGCTAACTATGGCTACACCTTC. The chain has TRBV4-3 and TRBJ1-2; D unresolved. The V end was cut by 6 bases, the J end by 0 bases, with 11 bases between. Germline loops: CDR1 LGHNA, CDR2 YSLEER. The CDR3 sequence is 14 residues long.

The chain's CDR3 is CSVVGLEMETQYF. The CDR3 DNA follows: TGCAGCGTTGTAGGACTAGAAATGGAGACCCAGTACTTC. The chain employs TRBV29-1 and TRBJ2-5; 7 nucleotides agree with TRBD2. CDR3 length: 13 amino acids. The J segment lost 5 bases and the V segment lost 4 bases, leaving 7 bases of the junction unmatched. The germline V gene encodes CDR1 SQVTM and CDR2 ANQGSEA. Using reference TRBV29-1 and TRBJ2-5 for the parts outside the CDR3, the full variable domain is SAVISQKPSRDICQRGTSLTIQCQVDSQVTMMFWYRQQPGQSLTLIATANQGSEATYESGFVIDKFPISRPNLTFSTLTVSNMSPEDSSIYLCSVVGLEMETQYFGPGTRLLVL.

This chain links TRBV13 with TRBJ1-2; D remains unclear. V was cut by 2 bases and J by 4 bases, with 11 bases left in between. Germline V lookup: CDR1 PRHDT, CDR2 FYEKMQ (reference sequence). The CDR3 sequence is 14 residues long. CDR3 loop: CASSLRALGYGYTF. In nucleotides, the CDR3 is TGTGCCAGCAGCTTAAGGGCCCTCGGCTATGGCTACACCTTC.

The chain uses TRBV29-1 and TRBJ2-5; 11 bases fit TRBD2. Per germline, CDR1 SQVTM and CDR2 ANQGSEA. Trimming at V came to 4 bases and at J to 2 bases, leaving 9 bases not matched to a gene. The CDR3 consists of 16 residues. As DNA, the CDR3 is TGCAGCGTTGGGGCTCTGACTAGCGGGGCTCAAGAGACCCAGTACTTC. This encodes CSVGALTSGAQETQYF.

The chain recombines TRBV7-2 with TRBJ2-7; TRBD1 matches at 7 bases. The trim removed 5 bases at V and 6 bases at J, leaving 7 bases unmatched. Per the germline V gene, CDR1 is SGHTA and CDR2 is FQGNSA. The CDR3 extends over 13 amino acids. CDR3 sequence reads: CASSANRGGEQYF. The CDR3, as DNA: TGTGCCAGCAGCGCGAACAGGGGCGGCGAGCAGTACTTC.

The rearrangement uses TRBV10-3 and TRBJ1-2, with D perhaps TRBD1 (5 bases). The CDR3 has 15 amino acids. CDR1 and CDR2 from the germline V gene are ENHRY and SYGVKD. The V end was cut by 0 bases, the J end by 3 bases, with 11 bases between. The CDR3 protein is CAISESGARDYGYTF. Written as DNA, the CDR3 is TGTGCCATCAGTGAGTCAGGGGCGCGGGACTATGGCTACACCTTC.

The V and J genes are TRBV9 and TRBJ2-2, with a weak D call TRBD2 (7 bases). The CDR3 runs 15 residues. The germline V gene has CDR1 SGDLS and CDR2 YYNGEE. V gave up 3 bases and J gave up 6 bases, with 15 bases separating them. Written as DNA, the CDR3 is TGTGCCAGCAGCGCATCGGGGGGCGAAGCCGGGGAGCTGTTTTTT. Translating it yields CASSASGGEAGELFF.

The V gene is TRBV5-1, the J gene TRBJ2-7, with 7 bases lining up with TRBD1. V dropped 2 bases and J dropped 0; count of bases not matched to a gene: 2. Germline CDR1 and CDR2: SGHRS and YFSETQ. This CDR3 has 14 residues. Written as DNA, the CDR3 is TGCGCCAGCAGCTTAGGGGACAGCTCCTACGAGCAGTACTTC. Amino acids: CASSLGDSSYEQYF. The complete variable domain, with remaining parts taken from reference TRBV5-1 and TRBJ2-7, reads KAGVTQTPRYLIKTRGQQVTLSCSPISGHRSVSWYQQTPGQGLQFLFEYFSETQRNKGNFPGRFSGRQFSNSRSEMNVSTLELGDSALYLCASSLGDSSYEQYFGPGTRLTVT.

The rearrangement links TRBV10-3 to TRBJ1-6; TRBD1 agrees at 10 bases. Germline trimming cut 6 bases from V and 10 bases from J; bases unmatched to any gene: 6. The CDR3 sequence is 14 residues long. The germline V gene encodes CDR1 ENHRY and CDR2 SYGVKD. The CDR3: CAISSGTGDSPLHF. The DNA for the CDR3 is TGTGCCATCAGCTCCGGGACAGGGGACTCACCCCTCCACTTT.

In this sample, this clone turned up a few times. This CDR3 is CAWSVGTPGAGPQHF. For the CDR3, the DNA is TGTGCCTGGAGTGTAGGGACCCCAGGAGCGGGGCCCCAGCATTTT. The chain links TRBV30 to TRBJ1-5; D is perhaps TRBD1 (5 bases). The germline V gene has CDR1 GTSNPN and CDR2 SVGIG (reference sequence). The CDR3 runs 15 residues. V gave up 0 bases and J gave up 9 bases, with 18 bases separating them.